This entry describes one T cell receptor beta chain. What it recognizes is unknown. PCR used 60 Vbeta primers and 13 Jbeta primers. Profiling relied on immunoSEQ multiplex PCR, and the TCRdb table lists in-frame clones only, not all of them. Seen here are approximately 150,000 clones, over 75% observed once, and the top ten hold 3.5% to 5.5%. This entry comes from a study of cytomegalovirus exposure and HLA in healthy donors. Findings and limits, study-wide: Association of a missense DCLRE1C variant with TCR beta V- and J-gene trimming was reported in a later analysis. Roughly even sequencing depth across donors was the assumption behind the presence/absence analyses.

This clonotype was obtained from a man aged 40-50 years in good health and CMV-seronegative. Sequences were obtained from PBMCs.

The CDR3 DNA is TGTGCCAGCAGCACTACAGGGATTTTTGAAGCTTTCTTT. It yields the protein CASSTTGIFEAFF. The chain recombines TRBV7-9 with TRBJ1-1, with a possible D match to TRBD1 (6 bases). Trimming stripped 5 bases from V and 7 bases from J, with 14 bases between. This CDR3 is built from 13 residues. CDR1 and CDR2 from the germline V gene are SEHNR and FQNEAQ (reference sequence).